These 5 T cell receptor beta chains came from one sample sequenced in a study of early T cells in non-severe SARS-CoV-2 infection (dated by TCRdb to 2020 to 2023). Receptor amplification or capture employed 5' RACE. The sequencer was a NextSeq 500. Starting from the raw public reads, TCRdb applied fastp trimming at Q25, assembled clones with MiXCR and retained in-frame beta chains. Entries that share a CDR3 protein sequence are merged under the most common genes and DNA. A total of 25,000 to 35,000 distinct CDR3 sequences appear in this sample, about 5.7% of them only once. Approximately 5% of the sample is in the top ten clones. Specimen: whole blood. The receptors here all came from an adult who was a healthcare worker with PCR-confirmed SARS-CoV-2 infection or an uninfected control (not recorded which).

This clonotype came up many times. The chain combines TRBV7-6 with TRBJ1-6, with 10 bases aligning to TRBD1. This CDR3 has 16 amino acids. With V trimmed by 2 bases and J by 8 bases, 6 bases remained unmatched. The V gene's germline CDR1 is SGHVS and CDR2 FNYEAQ. In nucleotides, the CDR3 is TGTGCCAGCAGCTTACGACGGACAGGGGGTCATTCACCCCTCCACTTT. It encodes CASSLRRTGGHSPLHF. The variable domain in full, completed from reference TRBV7-6 and TRBJ1-6, reads GAGVSQSPRYKVTKRGQDVALRCDPISGHVSLYWYRQALGQGPEFLTYFNYEAQQDKSGLPNDRFSAERPEGSISTLTIQRTEQRDSAMYRCASSLRRTGGHSPLHFGNGTRLTVT.

The table lists this clonotype with many counts. The junction shows a germline mismatch at one end, possibly a read error. This chain uses TRBV11-2 with TRBJ2-7, with TRBD2 matching over 11 bases. The CDR3 is 14 amino acids. Looked up from germline, CDR1 is SGHAT and CDR2 is FQNNGV. CDR3: CASRLAGGPYEQYF. CDR3 coding DNA: TGTGCCAGCAGGTTAGCGGGAGGGCCCTACGAGCAGTACTTC.

This clonotype occurred many times. This chain uses TRBV11-2 with TRBJ1-2, with D possibly matching TRBD1 (6 bases). The length of the CDR3 is 13 residues. The V gene lost 5 bases and the J gene lost 7 bases, with 14 bases spanning the gap. The germline CDR1 and CDR2 sequences are SGHAT and FQNNGV. The CDR3 sequence: CASSPGVSRGYTF. The CDR3 region has the DNA TGTGCCAGCAGCCCAGGGGTTAGTCGTGGCTACACCTTC.

This clonotype was counted many times. This sequence joins TRBV10-1 and TRBJ2-3; TRBD1 agrees at 9 bases. Germline CDR1 WNHNN, CDR2 SYGVQD (reference sequence). The CDR3 totals 17 residues. The ends lost 2 bases at V and 2 bases at J; junction bases unmatched: 8. CDR3 residues: CASSEKAGTGYTDTQYF. The DNA of the CDR3 is TGCGCCAGCAGTGAGAAGGCCGGGACAGGGTACACAGATACGCAGTATTTT.

This clonotype was seen repeatedly, ten times or more. V usage is TRBV15 and J usage is TRBJ1-1; D gene uncertain. V dropped 5 bases and J dropped 0 bases, with 7 bases sitting between them. The CDR3 loop spans 13 amino acids. The germline CDR1 and CDR2 sequences are LNHNV and YYDKDF (reference sequence). CDR3 sequence: CATSGPMNTEAFF. CDR3 DNA: TGTGCCACCAGCGGGCCTATGAACACTGAAGCTTTCTTT.